This T cell receptor (beta chain) is from a study of blood T cells in healthy people across ages. Study-level results: Nothing was known about donor CMV status, and this possibly confounded expanded clonotype changes.

Remarks on this clonotype: No antigen is known for it.

With a J-beta primer mix and a sample-barcoded 5' primer, a second PCR ran about 7 to 12 cycles. With 12 random nucleotides, a template-switch adaptor tagged each individual cDNA molecule. Using its own MiXCR run on the 5' RACE reads, TCRdb lists one record per CDR3 protein. Of more than 1 million distinct CDR3 sequences listed, under 45% were seen once; the top ten hold approximately 20%. The CDR3 has 11 amino acids. Trimming cost V 7 bases and J 1 base, with 7 bases left between them. Germline V gene data show CDR1 as DFQATT and CDR2 as SNEGSKA (reference sequence). The sequence derives from an older woman in good health. V gene TRBV20-1 combines with J gene TRBJ2-5, with no clear D. Input material: blood. CDR3 protein: CSGNIQETQYF. As DNA, the CDR3 is TGCAGTGGGAATATCCAAGAGACCCAGTACTTC.